Below, 21 T cell receptor beta chains from the same sample are listed, as sequenced in a study of shared clonotypes between healthy human individuals. Sequencing used immunoSEQ multiplex PCR; TCRdb keeps in-frame clones, though not all of them. The sample lists 600,000 to 750,000 clones, 55% to 75% occurring once. Sequenced input: memory CD4+ T cells sorted from blood. Subset defined: CD45RA-negative fraction. All receptors derive from a woman aged 25 to 45 in good health.

The V and J genes are TRBV29-1 and TRBJ1-5, with D possibly TRBD1 on 5 matching bases. Germline V gene lookup returns CDR1 SQVTM and CDR2 ANQGSEA. Trimming pared 4 bases from V and 4 bases from J, leaving 11 bases between. CDR3 size: 13 residues. This chain's CDR3 is CSVGTGRNQPQHF. The CDR3 nucleotides read TGCAGCGTTGGGACGGGGCGGAATCAGCCCCAGCATTTT.

The chain carries TRBV21-1 and TRBJ2-1; the table's D call of TRBD2 was not tested on the DNA. TRBV21-1 represents a pseudogene. The CDR3 is 17 amino acids. As DNA, the CDR3 is TGTGCCAGCAGCAAAGTGGGACTAGCGGCTATTTACAGTGAGCAGTTCTTC. Translation: CASSKVGLAAIYSEQFF.

V is TRBV27 and J is TRBJ2-5; 7 bases line up with TRBD2. The CDR3 sequence is 15 residues long. Per the germline V gene, CDR1 is MNHEY and CDR2 is SMNVEV (reference sequence). The trim removed 10 bases at V and 4 bases at J, leaving 15 bases unmatched. The DNA for the CDR3 is TGTGCCACCCAACCTTATCTAGCGGCCAGAGAGACCCAGTACTTC. It encodes CATQPYLAARETQYF.

V and J are TRBV5-1 and TRBJ1-1; D not resolved. The CDR3 extends over 12 amino acids. The V gene's germline CDR1 is SGHRS and CDR2 YFSETQ. Trimming cost V 3 bases and J 7 bases, with 10 bases left between them. DNA for the CDR3: TGCGCCAGCAGCTGGGGAATCGGTGAAGCTTTCTTT. Its protein product is CASSWGIGEAFF.

V is TRBV2 and J is TRBJ1-5; 7 nucleotides agree with TRBD1. This CDR3 contains 15 residues. Germline V gene sequence: CDR1 SNHLY, CDR2 FYNNEI. V shed 4 bases and J 7 bases; nucleotides not matched to a gene: 10. The CDR3 nucleotides read TGTGCCAGCAGTGGGGACAGCGGACCCGGGCAGCCCCAGCATTTT. This encodes CASSGDSGPGQPQHF.

The chain employs TRBV7-9 and TRBJ1-4, with D unclear. CDR3 length equals 15 residues. The V end was cut by 5 bases, the J end by 4 bases, with 14 bases between. The germline V gene has CDR1 SEHNR and CDR2 FQNEAQ (reference sequence). The CDR3 coding sequence is TGTGCCAGCAGCGGGTCAGTGGGCATTAATGAAAAACTGTTTTTT. Translating it yields CASSGSVGINEKLFF.

This sequence joins TRBV4-1 and TRBJ2-1, with no clear D. This CDR3 has 12 amino acids. Trimming cost V 0 bases and J 8 bases, with 5 bases left between them. Germline V gene data show CDR1 as MGHRA and CDR2 as YSYEKL. The CDR3 loop is CASSQEVHEQFF. CDR3 nucleotides: TGCGCCAGCAGCCAAGAAGTTCATGAGCAGTTCTTC.

The genes are TRBV12-5 and TRBJ2-7, with TRBD1 matching 10 bases. CDR1 is LGHNT and CDR2 is FRNRAP in the germline V gene. Trimming took 6 bases from V and 3 from J; bases not matched to a gene: 5. The length of the CDR3 is 14 residues. CDR3 coding DNA: TGTGCTAGTGGCCCGGGACAGGGGCACTACGAGCAGTACTTC. Translated, it gives CASGPGQGHYEQYF.

The chain joins TRBV21-1 to TRBJ2-5; TRBD1, the table's D call, was not compared with the DNA. TRBV21-1 is tagged as a pseudogene. This CDR3 region has 13 residues. CDR3: CASSISGAKTQYF. CDR3 sequence (DNA): TGTGCCAGCAGCATCTCAGGGGCAAAGACCCAGTACTTC.

The V call is TRBV9, the J call TRBJ1-1; D gene ambiguous. The V end lost 1 base, the J end lost 0 bases, and 10 bases lay between the germline ends. Per germline, CDR1 SGDLS and CDR2 YYNGEE. CDR3 length: 15 residues. The CDR3: CASSVRSTLNTEAFF. CDR3 coding DNA: TGTGCCAGCAGCGTACGGAGCACGTTGAACACTGAAGCTTTCTTT.

The chain carries TRBV6-1 and TRBJ1-1, with D possibly being TRBD1 (5 bases). There are 12 residues in the CDR3. From germline, CDR1 is MNHNS and CDR2 SASEGT. V was trimmed by 3 bases and J by 6 bases, leaving 8 bases between them. The CDR3 spells CASSDRGAEAFF. In DNA form, the CDR3 reads TGTGCCAGCAGTGACCGGGGGGCTGAAGCTTTCTTT.

Turning to this clone: The sample contains more than one DNA sequence encoding this CDR3. This sequence joins TRBV6-5 and TRBJ1-2; 7 bases match TRBD1. Germline values: CDR1 MNHEY, CDR2 SVGAGI. The V gene end was trimmed by 6 bases and the J gene end by 4 bases; junction bases not matched to a gene: 5. The length of the CDR3 is 13 residues. CDR3 nucleotide sequence: TGTGCCAGCAGCCCTGACAGGGTCTATGGCTACACCTTC. It encodes CASSPDRVYGYTF.

The rearrangement links TRBV6-5 to TRBJ1-5; maybe TRBD1 (5 bases). V lost 6 bases and J 0 bases, leaving 12 bases between the germline ends. Germline V gene data show CDR1 as MNHEY and CDR2 as SVGAGI. This CDR3 contains 15 residues. CDR3 protein: CASRRRDRSNQPQHF. For the CDR3, the DNA is TGTGCCAGCAGGCGACGGGACCGTAGCAATCAGCCCCAGCATTTT.

The rearrangement joins TRBV28 to TRBJ2-7; D not certain. V lost 7 bases and J lost 2, with 15 bases in between. This CDR3 is built from 14 residues. Germline V gene data show CDR1 as MDHEN and CDR2 as SYDVKM. The CDR3 protein is CASTQGDVTYEQYF. CDR3 DNA sequence: TGTGCCAGCACCCAAGGAGACGTCACCTACGAGCAGTACTTC.

This chain links TRBV11-1 with TRBJ2-5; D unresolved. The CDR3 totals 16 residues. Trimming shortened V by 2 bases and J by 4 bases, and 17 bases separated the two germline ends. The germline CDR1 and CDR2 sequences are SGHAT and FQDESV (reference sequence). The CDR3 loop reads CASSLNLGRVLETQYF. CDR3 nucleotide sequence: TGTGCCAGCAGCTTAAATCTAGGCCGGGTTTTAGAGACCCAGTACTTC.

This clone has only a few counts. The chain recombines TRBV5-1 with TRBJ1-1, with 7 bases fitting TRBD1. The CDR3 runs 11 residues. Losses at the gene ends were 9 bases for V and 4 bases for J; bases not matched to a gene: 3. Germline V gene sequence: CDR1 SGHRS, CDR2 YFSETQ. CDR3 region: CAIAGGTEAFF. CDR3 sequence (DNA): TGCGCCATCGCAGGGGGCACTGAAGCTTTCTTT.

Ten or more counts support this clone. The rearrangement joins TRBV6-4 to TRBJ2-1, with D hard to call. The V gene's germline CDR1 is MRHNA and CDR2 SNTAGT. The CDR3 is made up of 14 amino acids. V gave up 0 bases and J gave up 7 bases, with 10 bases separating them. CDR3 nucleotides: TGTGCCAGCAGTGACTCGTTTAGTTTTAATGAGCAGTTCTTC. This gives the protein CASSDSFSFNEQFF.

The chain combines TRBV5-6 with TRBJ1-1, with D unclear. With 5 bases removed from V and 5 bases from J, the gap between germline ends came to 13 bases. Germline loops: CDR1 SGHDT, CDR2 YYEEEE. CDR3 length: 13 residues. CDR3 coding DNA: TGTGCCAGCAGGACGGCTGCGAGTACTGAAGCTTTCTTT. Amino acids: CASRTAASTEAFF. Using reference TRBV5-6 and TRBJ1-1 for the parts outside the CDR3, the full variable domain is DAGVTQSPTHLIKTRGQQVTLRCSPKSGHDTVSWYQQALGQGPQFIFQYYEEEERQRGNFPDRFSGHQFPNYSSELNVNALLLGDSALYLCASRTAASTEAFFGQGTRLTVV.

This sequence joins TRBV2 and TRBJ2-3, with 7 bases lining up with TRBD2. Unmatched junction bases numbered 5, after V lost 5 bases and J lost 6 bases. The CDR3 loop spans 13 amino acids. The germline gives CDR1 SNHLY, CDR2 FYNNEI. The chain's CDR3 is CASSSLGGDTQYF. The CDR3, as DNA: TGTGCCAGCAGTTCACTGGGGGGGGATACGCAGTATTTT.

The chain uses TRBV29-1 and TRBJ2-5; 9 positions agree with TRBD2. The CDR3 runs to 15 residues. The V segment lost 2 bases and the J segment 4 bases; nucleotides outside the gene matches: 8. Germline V CDR1 and CDR2: SQVTM, ANQGSEA. CDR3 region: CSVELAGLGRETQYF. For the CDR3, the DNA is TGCAGCGTTGAACTAGCGGGATTAGGTAGAGAGACCCAGTACTTC.

This clone was counted a single time. Distinct nucleotide sequences in the sample also encode this CDR3. The gene calls are TRBV18 and TRBJ1-2; TRBD1 matches at 7 bases. CDR3 length: 12 amino acids. Trimming cost V 2 bases and J 6 bases; bases outside gene matches: 0. Germline assignment: CDR1 KGHSH and CDR2 LQKENI. The chain's CDR3 is CASSPTGDGYTF. In DNA, the CDR3 is TGTGCCAGCTCACCAACAGGGGATGGCTACACCTTC.